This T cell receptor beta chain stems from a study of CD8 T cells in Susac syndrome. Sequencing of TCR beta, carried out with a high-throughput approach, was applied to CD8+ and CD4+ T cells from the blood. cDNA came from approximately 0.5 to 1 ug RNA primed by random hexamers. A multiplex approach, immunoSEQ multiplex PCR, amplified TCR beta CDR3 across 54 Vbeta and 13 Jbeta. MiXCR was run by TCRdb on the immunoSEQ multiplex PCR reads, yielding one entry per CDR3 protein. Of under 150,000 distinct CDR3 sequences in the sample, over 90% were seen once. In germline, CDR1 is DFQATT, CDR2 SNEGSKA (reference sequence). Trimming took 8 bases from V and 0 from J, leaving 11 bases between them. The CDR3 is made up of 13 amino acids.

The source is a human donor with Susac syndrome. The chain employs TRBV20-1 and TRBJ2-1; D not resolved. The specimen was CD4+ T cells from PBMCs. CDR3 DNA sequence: TGCAGTCCTGTAGTGGGCTCCTACAATGAGCAGTTCTTC. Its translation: CSPVVGSYNEQFF.